These 32 T cell receptor beta chains originate from one sample sequenced in a study of OX40 agonist ivuxolimab in advanced cancers. Some clones are missing from TCRdb's copy, which holds only in-frame ones; the method was immunoSEQ multiplex PCR. Here the sample spans about 69,000 clones, about 85% being singletons. The sequences come from CD4+ or CD8+ T cells sorted from blood, collected in a trial of the OX40 agonist ivuxolimab. These receptors were obtained from an adult with an advanced solid tumor such as melanoma, head and neck, liver or kidney cancer.

The CDR3 region has the DNA TGTGCCTGGGGAGGGGGATACAACTATGGCTACACCTTC. It is translated as CAWGGGYNYGYTF. The genes are TRBV30 and TRBJ1-2; the D gene is possibly TRBD1 (6 bases). The CDR3 extends over 13 amino acids. Germline assignment: CDR1 GTSNPN and CDR2 SVGIG (reference sequence). Deletions cut 5 bases from V and 2 bases from J, with 12 bases between.

J is TRBJ2-7 and V is TRBV7-3; no reliable D call. The CDR3 is 14 residues long. V was pared by 5 bases and J by 5 bases, with 16 bases between. From germline, CDR1 is SGHTA and CDR2 FQGTGA. The CDR3 is CASSPNPQNNEQYF. CDR3 coding DNA: TGTGCCAGCAGCCCGAATCCTCAGAATAACGAGCAGTACTTC.

The chain has TRBV7-3 and TRBJ2-1; D tentatively reads TRBD1 or TRBD2 (6 bases each). V was cut by 6 bases and J by 5 bases, with 20 bases left in between. This CDR3 region has 16 residues. Germline CDR1 SGHTA, CDR2 FQGTGA. The CDR3 DNA is TGTGCCAGCAGTCAAGGAGGAGGGACAACCAACAATGAGCAGTTCTTC. This translates into CASSQGGGTTNNEQFF.

V gene TRBV6-6 combines with J gene TRBJ2-7, with unresolved D. V lost 4 bases, J lost 2 bases, and 9 bases lay in between. The V gene's germline CDR1 is MNHNY and CDR2 SVGAGI (reference sequence). The CDR3 loop spans 13 amino acids. For the CDR3, the DNA is TGTGCCAGCAGTTTGGACGGAGCCTACGAGCAGTACTTC. It encodes CASSLDGAYEQYF.

There are a few counts of this clone. This chain connects TRBV5-1 to TRBJ2-3; 10 positions match TRBD2. This CDR3 comprises 14 residues. The germline gives CDR1 SGHRS, CDR2 YFSETQ. The ends lost 2 bases at V and 5 bases at J; junction bases unmatched: 2. This chain's CDR3 is CASSLAGGQDTQYF. The CDR3, as DNA: TGCGCCAGCAGCTTAGCGGGGGGGCAAGATACGCAGTATTTT.

The V gene is TRBV30, the J gene TRBJ2-5; the match to TRBD2 covers 9 bases. Looked up from germline, CDR1 is GTSNPN and CDR2 is SVGIG (reference sequence). V shed 0 bases and J 5 bases; nucleotides not matched to a gene: 4. The CDR3 spans 14 residues. CDR3 loop: CAWSVAGGGETQYF. CDR3 coding DNA: TGTGCCTGGAGTGTAGCGGGGGGAGGGGAGACCCAGTACTTC.

The V and J genes are TRBV7-6 and TRBJ2-7; D may be TRBD2 (6 bases). Trimming stripped 5 bases from V and 6 bases from J, with 14 bases between. This CDR3 has 13 amino acids. CDR1 SGHVS and CDR2 FNYEAQ come from the germline V gene. The CDR3 nucleotides are TGTGCCAGCAGCCTCATGGGGGGTCCCGAGCAGTACTTC. Amino acid sequence: CASSLMGGPEQYF.

The V and J genes are TRBV27 and TRBJ2-1, with D perhaps matching TRBD2 (5 bases). CDR1 and CDR2 from the germline V gene are MNHEY and SMNVEV (reference sequence). Trimming pared 5 bases from V and 0 bases from J, leaving 11 bases between. The CDR3 is made up of 15 amino acids. CDR3 in amino acids: CASSHQGSSYNEQFF. The CDR3 DNA is TGTGCCAGCAGTCATCAAGGGAGCTCCTACAATGAGCAGTTCTTC.

This clone was seen only a few times. The gene calls are TRBV2 and TRBJ1-4, with D tentatively TRBD1 (6 bases). V lost 4 bases and J lost 3, with 9 bases in between. This CDR3 spans 14 amino acids. CDR1 is SNHLY and CDR2 is FYNNEI in the germline V gene. DNA of the CDR3: TGTGCCAGCAGTGGAGGACAGTCTAATGAAAAACTGTTTTTT. Translated, it gives CASSGGQSNEKLFF.

The chain links TRBV15 to TRBJ1-5; 7 bases match TRBD1. CDR1 is LNHNV, CDR2 YYDKDF, per germline (reference sequence). J lost 5 bases, V lost 1 base, and 2 bases had no gene match. The CDR3 consists of 14 residues. The CDR3 here is CATSRGDSDQPQHF. The CDR3 bases are TGTGCCACCAGCAGAGGGGACAGCGATCAGCCCCAGCATTTT.

The CDR3 bases are TGCGCCAGCAGCCAAGGGGCCGGACGGCAGATTAATTCACCCCTCCACTTT. This gives the protein CASSQGAGRQINSPLHF. The chain recombines TRBV4-1 with TRBJ1-6, with D uncertain. The germline V and J ends were trimmed by 1 base and 6 bases, with 16 bases remaining between them. The length of the CDR3 is 17 residues. In germline, CDR1 is MGHRA, CDR2 YSYEKL.

The chain carries TRBV5-6 and TRBJ2-1, with TRBD2 matching 9 bases. The junction had 10 bases not matched to a gene; V was cut back by 3 bases and J by 9 bases. The CDR3 sequence is 15 residues long. In germline, CDR1 is SGHDT, CDR2 YYEEEE. The CDR3 DNA reads TGTGCCAGCAGCTCGCCTAGCGGGAAAGTTGTTGAGCAGTTCTTC. This gives the protein CASSSPSGKVVEQFF.

The genes are TRBV19 and TRBJ1-4; D unresolved. The CDR3 has 14 amino acids. The V end lost 3 bases, the J end lost 5 bases, and 10 bases lay between the germline ends. Germline V gene sequence: CDR1 LNHDA, CDR2 SQIVND (reference sequence). The chain's CDR3 is CASSIGTVNEKLFF. The CDR3 DNA reads TGTGCCAGTAGTATCGGAACAGTCAATGAAAAACTGTTTTTT.

The chain carries TRBV5-1 and TRBJ2-7, with a weak D call TRBD1 (6 bases). CDR1 is SGHRS and CDR2 is YFSETQ in the germline V gene. V dropped 2 bases and J dropped 4 bases, with 16 bases sitting between them. The CDR3 runs to 15 residues. The DNA for the CDR3 is TGCGCCAGCAGCTTACAGGGAACCCTGGAGTACGAGCAGTACTTC. Encoded protein: CASSLQGTLEYEQYF.

The chain recombines TRBV5-4 with TRBJ1-1; D not resolved. Germline values: CDR1 SGHNT, CDR2 YYREEE (reference sequence). The CDR3 consists of 13 residues. The germline V and J ends were trimmed by 0 bases and 3 bases, with 6 bases remaining between them. CDR3 residues: CASSLGIHTEAFF. DNA of the CDR3: TGTGCCAGCAGCTTGGGGATCCACACTGAAGCTTTCTTT.

This chain connects TRBV28 to TRBJ2-5; D not resolved. The CDR3 sequence is 12 residues long. Germline assignment: CDR1 MDHEN and CDR2 SYDVKM. Trimming pared 7 bases from V and 4 bases from J, leaving 10 bases between. CDR3 amino acids: CASKTGGETQYF. The CDR3 nucleotides are TGTGCCAGCAAAACGGGTGGAGAGACCCAGTACTTC.

The rearrangement links TRBV9 to TRBJ1-1, with D perhaps matching TRBD1 (6 bases). V was trimmed by 2 bases and J by 2 bases, leaving 13 bases between them. Looked up from germline, CDR1 is SGDLS and CDR2 is YYNGEE. The CDR3 extends over 15 amino acids. CDR3 residues: CASSVLQGHNTEAFF. DNA for the CDR3: TGTGCCAGCAGCGTGCTTCAGGGACATAACACTGAAGCTTTCTTT.

The chain couples TRBV4-2 to TRBJ1-5, with a weak D call TRBD1 (6 bases). The germline gives CDR1 LGHNA, CDR2 YNFKEQ. The CDR3 loop spans 14 amino acids. V dropped 5 bases and J dropped 0 bases, with 8 bases sitting between them. CDR3 nucleotide sequence: TGTGCCAGCAGCACAGGGAATAGCAATCAGCCCCAGCATTTT. Protein product: CASSTGNSNQPQHF.

The J gene is TRBJ2-7, the V gene TRBV14; no clear D gene. The V end was cut by 0 bases, the J end by 3 bases, with 3 bases between. The CDR3 extends over 12 amino acids. The germline V gene has CDR1 SGHDN and CDR2 FVKESK. The CDR3 DNA follows: TGTGCCAGCAGCCAAGAATACTACGAGCAGTACTTC. It yields the protein CASSQEYYEQYF.

CDR3 sequence reads: CASSFPRGSNTGELFF. The CDR3 coding sequence is TGTGCCAGCAGTTTCCCCCGGGGTTCGAACACCGGGGAGCTGTTTTTT. The chain links TRBV27 to TRBJ2-2, with a weak D call TRBD2 (5 bases). V lost 3 bases, J lost 0 bases, and 11 bases lay in between. Looked up from germline, CDR1 is MNHEY and CDR2 is SMNVEV (reference sequence). The CDR3 runs 16 residues.

The gene calls are TRBV5-6 and TRBJ2-5; 9 bases map to TRBD1. Trimming at V came to 2 bases and at J to 3 bases, leaving 2 bases not matched to a gene. The CDR3 is 14 amino acids. Germline values: CDR1 SGHDT, CDR2 YYEEEE. This CDR3 is CASSLRTGEETQYF. Written as DNA, the CDR3 is TGTGCCAGCAGCTTACGGACAGGGGAAGAGACCCAGTACTTC.

The gene calls are TRBV2 and TRBJ2-4; D may be TRBD1 (5 bases). This CDR3 spans 16 amino acids. Germline CDR1 SNHLY, CDR2 FYNNEI. The V gene lost 5 bases and the J gene lost 0 bases, with 14 bases spanning the gap. The CDR3 region has the DNA TGTGCCAGCAGTCCACAGGTTCCTCTAGCCAAAAACATTCAGTACTTC. Its protein is CASSPQVPLAKNIQYF.

This chain's CDR3 is CASSSGGSSYNEQFF. For the CDR3, the DNA is TGTGCCAGCAGTTCCGGCGGGAGCTCCTACAATGAGCAGTTCTTC. This sequence joins TRBV28 and TRBJ2-1; TRBD2 agrees at 7 bases. V lost 4 bases, J lost 0 bases, and 3 bases stayed unmatched. The germline CDR1 and CDR2 sequences are MDHEN and SYDVKM. The CDR3 is 15 amino acids.

The rearrangement joins TRBV30 to TRBJ1-1; D possibly corresponds to TRBD1 (6 bases). This CDR3 is built from 14 residues. V was pared by 0 bases and J by 5 bases, with 13 bases between. In germline, CDR1 is GTSNPN, CDR2 SVGIG (reference sequence). In DNA form, the CDR3 reads TGTGCCTGGAGTGTATCCGGGGGCCAGACTGAAGCTTTCTTT. As protein: CAWSVSGGQTEAFF.

This rearrangement joins TRBV28 to TRBJ1-1, with a possible D match to TRBD1 (5 bases). Germline CDR1 reads MDHEN; CDR2 reads SYDVKM. V gave up 7 bases and J gave up 1 base, with 16 bases separating them. The CDR3 has 15 residues. This CDR3 is CASKKNRRGNTEAFF. The CDR3 bases are TGTGCCAGCAAAAAAAACAGGAGGGGGAACACTGAAGCTTTCTTT.

The chain carries TRBV11-3 and TRBJ2-7; perhaps TRBD2 as D (6 bases). V lost 4 bases and J 2 bases, leaving 21 bases between the germline ends. The CDR3 consists of 17 residues. Germline V CDR1 and CDR2: SGHNT, YENEEA. The CDR3 nucleotides are TGTGCCAGCAGCTCAAAAGGTCGGCTAGCGCAAACCTACGAGCAGTACTTC. Translation gives CASSSKGRLAQTYEQYF.

This chain connects TRBV5-6 to TRBJ1-4, with D unresolved. V gave up 4 bases and J gave up 4 bases, with 8 bases separating them. Germline loops: CDR1 SGHDT, CDR2 YYEEEE. The CDR3 is made up of 13 amino acids. CDR3 coding DNA: TGTGCCAGCAGCGTCGGACTTAATGAAAAACTGTTTTTT. Protein sequence: CASSVGLNEKLFF.

Note on this clone: One end of the junction varies from germline; a read error may be responsible. The V and J genes are TRBV7-2 and TRBJ2-4, with D perhaps matching TRBD1 (5 bases). The germline gives CDR1 SGHTA, CDR2 FQGNSA. This CDR3 has 15 amino acids. As DNA, the CDR3 is TGTGCCAGCAGCTTAGCCTCGACAGAAAAAACCATTCAGTACTTC. Residues: CASSLASTEKTIQYF.

The chain recombines TRBV7-2 with TRBJ2-2; no clear D. The CDR3 loop spans 14 amino acids. V lost 1 base and J 6 bases, leaving 9 bases between the germline ends. Germline V CDR1 and CDR2: SGHTA, FQGNSA. CDR3 DNA: TGTGCCAGCAGCTTAGGACCCTCTGCCGGGGAGCTGTTTTTT. It specifies CASSLGPSAGELFF. Combining the CDR3 with reference TRBV7-2 and TRBJ2-2 gives the whole variable domain GAGVSQSPSNKVTEKGKDVELRCDPISGHTALYWYRQSLGQGLEFLIYFQGNSAPDKSGLPSDRFSAERTGGSVSTLTIQRTQQEDSAVYLCASSLGPSAGELFFGEGSRLTVL.

The rearrangement uses TRBV30 and TRBJ2-1; D perhaps matches TRBD1 (6 bases). The CDR3 has 12 amino acids. Germline values: CDR1 GTSNPN, CDR2 SVGIG (reference sequence). V was clipped by 5 bases and J by 7 bases, with 12 bases between them. The CDR3 DNA sequence: TGTGCCTGGGCAGGGGTTGGGAATGAGCAGTTCTTC. Its protein product is CAWAGVGNEQFF.

V is TRBV28 and J is TRBJ2-7; D perhaps matches TRBD1 (6 bases). The CDR3 is 12 residues long. V was clipped by 4 bases and J by 5 bases, with 9 bases between them. The germline gives CDR1 MDHEN, CDR2 SYDVKM. The DNA for the CDR3 is TGTGCCAGCAGTTCTACAGGGAACGAGCAGTACTTC. This translates into CASSSTGNEQYF.

CDR3: CASSFTGNNEQFF. CDR3 sequence (DNA): TGTGCCAGCAGCTTCACAGGTAACAATGAGCAGTTCTTC. V gene TRBV11-1 combines with J gene TRBJ2-1; D is perhaps TRBD1 (5 bases). Germline V gene lookup returns CDR1 SGHAT and CDR2 FQDESV (reference sequence). Trimming took off 3 bases at V and 5 bases at J, with 8 bases between the two ends. The CDR3 sequence is 13 residues long.